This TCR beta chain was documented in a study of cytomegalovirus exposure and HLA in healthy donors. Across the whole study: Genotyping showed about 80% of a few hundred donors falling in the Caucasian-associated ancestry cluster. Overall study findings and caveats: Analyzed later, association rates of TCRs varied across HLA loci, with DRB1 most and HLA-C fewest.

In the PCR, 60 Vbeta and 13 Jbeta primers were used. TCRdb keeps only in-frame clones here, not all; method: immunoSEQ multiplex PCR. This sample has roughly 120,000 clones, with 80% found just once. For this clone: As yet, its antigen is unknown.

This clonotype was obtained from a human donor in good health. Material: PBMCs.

The CDR3 spells CASSPGPSGTGELFF. CDR3 sequence (DNA): TGTGCCAGCAGCCCAGGACCCTCGGGAACCGGGGAGCTGTTTTTT. The chain couples TRBV5-4 to TRBJ2-2, with TRBD2 as a possible D gene (5 bases). V was trimmed by 4 bases and J by 5 bases, leaving 15 bases between them. Germline CDR1 SGHNT, CDR2 YYREEE (reference sequence). The CDR3 totals 15 residues.